This entry lists 9 T cell receptor beta chains sequenced from one sample in a study of T-cell memory formation after mild COVID-19. TCRdb fed the 5' RACE reads into MiXCR, producing one record per CDR3 protein. The sample has over 500,000 distinct CDR3 sequences, 15% to 20% seen once; the top ten hold roughly 8%. What was sequenced was PBMCs or a T cell subset sorted from them (not recorded which). The receptor source for this set is an adult woman who had mild COVID-19 (a few samples of this study predate the infection). Cell type and time point are not known.

This clonotype was observed a handful of times. This sequence joins TRBV5-6 and TRBJ2-7; D is undetermined. Between the trimmed V and J ends, which lost 2 bases and 5 bases, there was a span of 17 bases. There are 15 residues in the CDR3. Germline loops: CDR1 SGHDT, CDR2 YYEEEE. The CDR3 nucleotides are TGTGCCAGCAGCTTATCCGGAACTCCTAACAACGAGCAGTACTTC. Its translation is CASSLSGTPNNEQYF. Using reference TRBV5-6 and TRBJ2-7 for the parts outside the CDR3, the full variable domain is DAGVTQSPTHLIKTRGQQVTLRCSPKSGHDTVSWYQQALGQGPQFIFQYYEEEERQRGNFPDRFSGHQFPNYSSELNVNALLLGDSALYLCASSLSGTPNNEQYFGPGTRLTVT.

The CDR3 coding sequence is TGCAGTGCCCCCGGAGGGGTTGTACATCTCTACAATGAGCAGTTCTTC. Amino acid sequence: CSAPGGVVHLYNEQFF. The chain couples TRBV20-1 to TRBJ2-1, with D tentatively TRBD2 (6 bases). Trimming removed 6 bases at V and 3 bases at J, with 21 bases between. CDR3 size: 16 residues. In germline, CDR1 is DFQATT, CDR2 SNEGSKA (reference sequence).

The chain links TRBV30 to TRBJ2-1, with TRBD2 matching 10 bases. The CDR3 consists of 13 residues. The germline CDR1 and CDR2 sequences are GTSNPN and SVGIG (reference sequence). The ends lost 4 bases at V and 6 bases at J; junction bases unmatched: 3. CDR3 DNA sequence: TGTGCCTGGACGAGCGGGGGGGCCAATGAGCAGTTCTTC. It translates to CAWTSGGANEQFF.

The chain employs TRBV5-1 and TRBJ2-3; D is uncertain. The CDR3 length is 14 residues. V was clipped by 0 bases and J by 3 bases, with 8 bases between them. Germline-derived CDR1 and CDR2 are SGHRS and YFSETQ. CDR3 in DNA: TGCGCCAGCAGCTTGGGAGAGGTGACAGATACGCAGTATTTT. Protein sequence: CASSLGEVTDTQYF. Full variable domain (rest looked up from reference TRBV5-1 and TRBJ2-3): KAGVTQTPRYLIKTRGQQVTLSCSPISGHRSVSWYQQTPGQGLQFLFEYFSETQRNKGNFPGRFSGRQFSNSRSEMNVSTLELGDSALYLCASSLGEVTDTQYFGPGTRLTVL.

The CDR3 DNA is TGTGCCAGCAGCTTAGGATGGGCCGAGCTGGCTTTCTTT. Its translation: CASSLGWAELAFF. The chain recombines TRBV11-2 with TRBJ1-1; D uncertain. V dropped 1 base and J dropped 11 bases, with 14 bases sitting between them. CDR3 length: 13 residues. Germline assignment: CDR1 SGHAT and CDR2 FQNNGV.

This clonotype was observed a few times. The chain joins TRBV20-1 to TRBJ1-2; 7 bases match TRBD1. The germline CDR1 and CDR2 sequences are DFQATT and SNEGSKA (reference sequence). The junction had 8 bases not matched to a gene; V was cut back by 5 bases and J by 2 bases. There are 14 residues in the CDR3. The CDR3 spells CSAPGTDRNYGYTF. For the CDR3, the DNA is TGCAGTGCTCCCGGGACAGACCGAAACTATGGCTACACCTTC.

This clonotype was observed a handful of times. Mismatch with germline at one junction end may stem from a read error. The chain couples TRBV20-1 to TRBJ2-1; 9 bases map to TRBD2. From germline, CDR1 is DFQATT and CDR2 SNEGSKA (reference sequence). This CDR3 contains 15 residues. CDR3 bases: TGCAGTGCTGGAGACCCGGGACTAGCCGACAATGAGCAGTTCTTC. It yields the protein CSAGDPGLADNEQFF.

The rearrangement joins TRBV20-1 to TRBJ2-7, with TRBD2 identical over 8 bases. Germline V gene lookup returns CDR1 DFQATT and CDR2 SNEGSKA (reference sequence). V lost 5 bases to trimming and J lost 7 bases; unmatched junction nucleotides: 13. The CDR3 length is 14 residues. CDR3 sequence reads: CSAPRGTSQPEQYF. DNA for the CDR3: TGCAGTGCTCCCCGCGGGACTAGTCAACCTGAGCAGTACTTC.

The CDR3 reads CASIWTSGINEQFF. The CDR3 DNA is TGTGCCAGCATCTGGACTAGCGGCATCAATGAGCAGTTCTTC. The rearrangement joins TRBV6-1 to TRBJ2-1, with TRBD2 matching 10 bases. The CDR3 contains 14 residues. The germline V gene has CDR1 MNHNS and CDR2 SASEGT. The junction had 6 bases not matched to a gene; V was cut back by 7 bases and J by 6 bases.